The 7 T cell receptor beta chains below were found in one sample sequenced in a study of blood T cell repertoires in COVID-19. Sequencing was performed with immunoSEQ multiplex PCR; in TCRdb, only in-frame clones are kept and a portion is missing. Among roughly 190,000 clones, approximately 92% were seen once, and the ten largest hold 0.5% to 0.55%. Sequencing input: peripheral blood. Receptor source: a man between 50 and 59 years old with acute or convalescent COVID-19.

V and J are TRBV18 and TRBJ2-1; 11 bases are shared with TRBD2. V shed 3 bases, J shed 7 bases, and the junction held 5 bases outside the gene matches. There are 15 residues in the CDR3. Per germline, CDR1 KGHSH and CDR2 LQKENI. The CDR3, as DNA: TGTGCCAGCTCACCGATAGCGGGGGGGCCAAATGAGCAGTTCTTC. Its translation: CASSPIAGGPNEQFF. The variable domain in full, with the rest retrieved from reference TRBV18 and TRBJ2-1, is NAGVMQNPRHLVRRRGQEARLRCSPMKGHSHVYWYRQLPEEGLKFMVYLQKENIIDESGMPKERFSAEFPKEGPSILRIQQVVRGDSAAYFCASSPIAGGPNEQFFGPGTRLTVL.

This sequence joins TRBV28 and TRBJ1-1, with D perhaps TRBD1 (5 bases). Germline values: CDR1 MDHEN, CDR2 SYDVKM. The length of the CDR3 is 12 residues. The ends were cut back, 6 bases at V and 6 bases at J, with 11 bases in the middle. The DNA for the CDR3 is TGTGCCAGCAGCCCCGACAGAGCTGAAGCTTTCTTT. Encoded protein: CASSPDRAEAFF.

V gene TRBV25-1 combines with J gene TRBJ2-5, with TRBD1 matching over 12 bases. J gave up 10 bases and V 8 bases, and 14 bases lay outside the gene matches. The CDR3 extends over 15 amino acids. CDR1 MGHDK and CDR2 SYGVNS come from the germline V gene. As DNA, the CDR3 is TGTGCCAGCGGGGAATCCGGGACAGGGGGCTGGAGCCAGTACTTC. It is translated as CASGESGTGGWSQYF.

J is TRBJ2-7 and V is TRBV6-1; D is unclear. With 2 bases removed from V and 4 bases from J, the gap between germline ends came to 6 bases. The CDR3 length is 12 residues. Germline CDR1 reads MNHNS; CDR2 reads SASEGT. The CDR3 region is CASSEQEYEQYF. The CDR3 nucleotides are TGTGCCAGCAGTGAACAGGAATACGAGCAGTACTTC.

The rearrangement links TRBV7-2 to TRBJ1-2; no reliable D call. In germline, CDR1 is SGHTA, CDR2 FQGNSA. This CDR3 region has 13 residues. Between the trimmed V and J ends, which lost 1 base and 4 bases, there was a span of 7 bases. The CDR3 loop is CASSLGPIYGYTF. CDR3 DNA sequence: TGTGCCAGCAGCTTAGGGCCAATCTATGGCTACACCTTC.

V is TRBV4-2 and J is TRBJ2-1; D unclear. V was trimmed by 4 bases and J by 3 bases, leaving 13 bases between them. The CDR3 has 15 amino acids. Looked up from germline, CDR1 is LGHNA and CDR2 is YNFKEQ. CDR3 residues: CASSRIEPGYNEQFF. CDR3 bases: TGTGCCAGCAGCCGGATAGAGCCAGGCTACAATGAGCAGTTCTTC.

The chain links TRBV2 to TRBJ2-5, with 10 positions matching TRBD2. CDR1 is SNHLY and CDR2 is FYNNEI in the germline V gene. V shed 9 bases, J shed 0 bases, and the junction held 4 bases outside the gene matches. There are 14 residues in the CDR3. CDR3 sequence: CASPGTSDQETQYF. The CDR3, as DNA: TGTGCCAGTCCTGGGACTAGCGACCAAGAGACCCAGTACTTC.